The source of this T cell receptor (beta chain) is a study of blood T cell repertoires in COVID-19. Across the study: The study drew acute and convalescent COVID-19 samples from the United States, Italy and Spain.

Comments on this clone: Other DNA sequences from this sample encode an identical CDR3 as well.

Assay used: immunoSEQ multiplex PCR; TCRdb lists only in-frame clones, some missing. The data hold 130,000 to 150,000 clones, with approximately 82% observed a single time. Germline loops: CDR1 LNHDA, CDR2 SQIVND (reference sequence). V lost 8 bases and J lost 4; bases outside the gene matches: 8. The CDR3 sequence is 14 residues long. The source material was peripheral blood. The source of this sequence is a woman between 45 and 60 years old in a cohort sampled during active or convalescent COVID-19. The chain uses TRBV19 and TRBJ2-7; 10 bases align to TRBD1. CDR3 nucleotide sequence: TGTGCCAGTCAAAAGACAGGGGGCATTTACGAGCAGTACTTC. The encoded protein is CASQKTGGIYEQYF.